The 16 T cell receptor beta chains in this list originate from one sample, sequenced in a study of blood T cells in healthy people across ages (dated by TCRdb to 2014 to 2015). The library was prepared using 5' RACE. The listed sequencing device is Illumina HiSeq 2500. The second PCR ran for roughly 7 to 11 cycles and used a J-beta primer mix along with a sample-barcoded 5' primer. Using fastp trimming at Q25 and MiXCR clonotype assembly, TCRdb reanalyzed the public sequencing data and kept in-frame beta chains. Each record represents a unique CDR3 protein, reported with the most common genes and DNA among its rows. Here the sample has over a million distinct CDR3 sequences; more than 35% occur a single time. The ten most abundant clones make up under 20% of the sample. Material: blood. Receptors were obtained from a woman in her sixties in good health.

The rearrangement joins TRBV28 to TRBJ2-7; 11 bases line up with TRBD2. CDR1 and CDR2 from the germline V gene are MDHEN and SYDVKM. The CDR3 is made up of 13 amino acids. V was pared by 10 bases and J by 3 bases, with 5 bases of the junction left unmatched. The CDR3 DNA reads TGTGCCACCGAAACTAGCGGGAGCTACGAGCAGTACTTC. Translating it yields CATETSGSYEQYF.

CDR3 in DNA: TGCAGTGCTTGGGCAGGGGGCGACTATGGCTACACCTTC. Translating gives CSAWAGGDYGYTF. The rearrangement joins TRBV20-1 to TRBJ1-2; the match to TRBD1 covers 8 bases. CDR1 and CDR2 (germline): DFQATT, SNEGSKA (reference sequence). The V segment lost 5 bases and the J segment 3 bases; nucleotides outside the gene matches: 5. The CDR3 is 13 amino acids.

This clonotype was seen more than once but under ten times. The chain joins TRBV4-1 to TRBJ2-4, with 10 positions matching TRBD2. The V segment lost 0 bases and the J segment 1 base; nucleotides outside the gene matches: 3. From germline, CDR1 is MGHRA and CDR2 YSYEKL. The CDR3 sequence is 17 residues long. CDR3 in amino acids: CASSQDGSGRAKNIQYF. DNA for the CDR3: TGCGCCAGCAGCCAAGACGGTAGCGGGAGGGCCAAAAACATTCAGTACTTC.

This clonotype showed up just a few times. The CDR3 here is CASKAGSSYEQYF. For the CDR3, the DNA is TGTGCCAGCAAGGCGGGCAGCTCCTACGAGCAGTACTTC. The genes are TRBV6-5 and TRBJ2-7, with D perhaps matching TRBD2 (5 bases). Germline assignment: CDR1 MNHEY and CDR2 SVGAGI. V lost 7 bases and J lost 0, with 10 bases in between. The CDR3 extends over 13 amino acids.

This clonotype has a handful of counts. The chain links TRBV27 to TRBJ1-2, with D perhaps TRBD1 (6 bases). The germline gives CDR1 MNHEY, CDR2 SMNVEV (reference sequence). The germline V and J ends were trimmed by 6 bases and 3 bases, with 17 bases remaining between them. The CDR3 totals 15 residues. The chain's CDR3 is CASSPNRVFDYGYTF. The CDR3, as DNA: TGTGCCAGCAGCCCTAACAGGGTATTCGACTATGGCTACACCTTC.

Points on this clonotype: It is likely a read error, because the conserved phenylalanine at the end of the CDR3 is missing. It is unclear where the CDR3 begins or ends on the DNA, so no DNA is shown, and the CDR3 is as TCRdb lists it. The V call is TRBV27, the J call TRBJ2-7. The CDR3 comprises 15 residues, both ends counted. Germline assignment: CDR1 MNHEY and CDR2 SMNVEV (reference sequence). CDR3 sequence: CASSVDGTPKETEYL.

Concerning this clonotype itself: This clone may be a read error of a much larger clone one base away. This sequence joins TRBV29-1 and TRBJ2-5; no firm D call. V dropped 2 bases and J dropped 4 bases, with 11 bases sitting between them. Looked up from germline, CDR1 is SQVTM and CDR2 is ANQGSEA. This CDR3 spans 13 amino acids. This chain's CDR3 is CSVEILGLETQYF. The CDR3 region has the DNA TGCAGCGTTGAAATATTAGGGTTAGAGACCCAGTACTTC.

The CDR3 sequence: CSVSKGGMSNEKLFF. In DNA form, the CDR3 reads TGCAGCGTCTCAAAAGGGGGAATGTCTAATGAAAAACTGTTTTTT. The gene calls are TRBV29-1 and TRBJ1-4; D is possibly TRBD1 (6 bases). Germline CDR1 and CDR2: SQVTM and ANQGSEA. The CDR3 covers 15 residues. V dropped 6 bases and J dropped 3 bases, with 17 bases sitting between them.

Turning to this clonotype: One junction end does not reproduce the germline sequence, and a read error may be involved. The chain combines TRBV25-1 with TRBJ2-5, with 10 positions matching TRBD2. There are 16 residues in the CDR3. Germline values: CDR1 MGHDK, CDR2 SYGVNS. This CDR3 reads CAGSETLAGDRREQYF. CDR3 DNA: TGTGCCGGCAGTGAGACGCTAGCGGGAGACAGGCGTGAGCAGTACTTC.

The rearrangement uses TRBV6-2 or TRBV6-3 and TRBJ2-2; D not resolved. Looked up from germline, CDR1 is MNHEY and CDR2 is SVGEGT. The CDR3 is made up of 14 amino acids. Between the trimmed V and J ends, which lost 2 bases and 2 bases, there was a span of 6 bases. This chain's CDR3 is CASSYPSNTGELFF. The CDR3 coding sequence is TGTGCCAGCAGTTACCCCTCAAACACCGGGGAGCTGTTTTTT.

As to this clonotype: With a much larger clone just one base away, this may be a read error. The rearrangement links TRBV10-1 to TRBJ2-7, with D unclear. This CDR3 comprises 14 residues. The germline gives CDR1 WNHNN, CDR2 SYGVQD (reference sequence). As DNA, the CDR3 is TGCACCAGCAGTGAAGACACCCGCTCCTACGAGCAGTACTTC. Translating gives CTSSEDTRSYEQYF.

This rearrangement joins TRBV6-5 to TRBJ2-7; 10 bases are shared with TRBD1. Trimming took 7 bases from V and 4 from J; bases not matched to a gene: 7. CDR3 length equals 14 residues. Germline CDR1 MNHEY, CDR2 SVGAGI. In DNA form, the CDR3 reads TGTGCCAGCACCCCCGGGACAGGGGTTTACGAGCAGTACTTC. It encodes CASTPGTGVYEQYF.

The rearrangement uses TRBV2 and TRBJ1-5; a possible D gene is TRBD1 (6 bases). Trimming removed 6 bases at V and 1 base at J, with 13 bases between. CDR1 is SNHLY and CDR2 is FYNNEI in the germline V gene. This CDR3 region has 15 residues. This CDR3 is CASSEDSYSNQPQHF. For the CDR3, the DNA is TGTGCCAGCAGCGAGGACAGTTACAGCAATCAGCCCCAGCATTTT. Together with reference TRBV2 and TRBJ1-5, the CDR3 gives the full variable domain: EPEVTQTPSHQVTQMGQEVILRCVPISNHLYFYWYRQILGQKVEFLVSFYNNEISEKSEIFDDQFSVERPDGSNFTLKIRSTKLEDSAMYFCASSEDSYSNQPQHFGDGTRLSIL.

This clonotype was detected a few times. This chain connects TRBV29-1 to TRBJ1-1, with TRBD1 identical over 7 bases. J lost 6 bases, V lost 6 bases, and 7 bases had no gene match. Germline V gives CDR1 SQVTM, CDR2 ANQGSEA. The CDR3 runs 12 residues. This chain's CDR3 is CSVRTGSPEAFF. DNA of the CDR3: TGCAGCGTAAGGACAGGCTCGCCTGAAGCTTTCTTT.

This CDR3 is CASSLTGGAGGYTF. The CDR3 DNA reads TGTGCCAGCAGCTTGACAGGGGGCGCGGGAGGCTACACCTTC. This chain connects TRBV28 to TRBJ1-2; 10 bases are shared with TRBD1. Germline CDR1 reads MDHEN; CDR2 reads SYDVKM. J was trimmed by 8 bases and V by 6 bases; bases with no gene match: 9. The length of the CDR3 is 14 residues.

This clonotype was seen more than once but under ten times. This chain connects TRBV12-3 or TRBV12-4 to TRBJ2-3, with a possible D match to TRBD1 (5 bases). CDR3 length equals 14 residues. V dropped 11 bases and J dropped 3 bases, with 18 bases sitting between them. CDR3 region: CASSVFQGTDTQYF. CDR3 nucleotide sequence: TGTGCCTCCAGCGTGTTTCAGGGAACAGATACGCAGTATTTT.